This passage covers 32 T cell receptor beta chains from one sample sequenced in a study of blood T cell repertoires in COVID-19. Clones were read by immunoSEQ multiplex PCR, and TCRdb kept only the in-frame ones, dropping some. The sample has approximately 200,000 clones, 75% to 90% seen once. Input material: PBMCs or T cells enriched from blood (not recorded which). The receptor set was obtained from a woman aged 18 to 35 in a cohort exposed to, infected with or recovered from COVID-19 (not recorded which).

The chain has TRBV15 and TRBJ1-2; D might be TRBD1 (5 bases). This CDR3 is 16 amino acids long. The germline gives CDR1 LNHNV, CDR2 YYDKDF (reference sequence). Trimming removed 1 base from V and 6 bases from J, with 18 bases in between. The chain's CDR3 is CATSRAAQVDRNGYTF. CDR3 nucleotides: TGTGCCACCAGCAGAGCAGCACAGGTCGATAGGAATGGCTACACCTTC.

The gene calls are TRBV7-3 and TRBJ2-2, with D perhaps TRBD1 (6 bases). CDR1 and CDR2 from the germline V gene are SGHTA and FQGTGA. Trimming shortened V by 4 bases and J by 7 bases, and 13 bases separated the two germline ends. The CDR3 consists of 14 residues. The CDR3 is CASSSGTSDGELFF. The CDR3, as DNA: TGTGCCAGCAGCTCCGGGACATCTGACGGGGAGCTGTTTTTT.

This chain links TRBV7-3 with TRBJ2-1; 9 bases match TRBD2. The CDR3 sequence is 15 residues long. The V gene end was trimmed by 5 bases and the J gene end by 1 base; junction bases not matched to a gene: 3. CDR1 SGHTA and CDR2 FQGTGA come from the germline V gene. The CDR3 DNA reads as TGTGCCAGCAGCCCTAGCGGGAATTCCTACAATGAGCAGTTCTTC. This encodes CASSPSGNSYNEQFF.

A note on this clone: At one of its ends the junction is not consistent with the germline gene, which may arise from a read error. CDR3 sequence: CASSLRDSQDF. Here the CDR3 DNA reads TGTGCCAGCAGCCTCCGGGACTCCCAGGACTTC. The V and J genes are TRBV5-8 and TRBJ2-7; TRBD2 might be the D (6 bases). The CDR3 totals 11 residues. The germline gives CDR1 SGHTS, CDR2 YDEGEE. Variable domain in full (rest from reference TRBV5-8 and TRBJ2-7): EAGVTQSPTHLIKTRGQQATLRCSPISGHTSVYWYQQALGLGLQFLLWYDEGEERNRGNFPPRFSGRQFPNYSSELNVNALELEDSALYLCASSLRDSQDFGPGTRLTVT.

Written as DNA, the CDR3 is TGTGCCATAGGGACTAGCGGGAGAGGCGAGCAGTTCTTC. Translating gives CAIGTSGRGEQFF. The rearrangement joins TRBV10-3 to TRBJ2-1; 14 positions match TRBD2. After removal of 9 bases from V and 10 bases from J, the junction contained 5 bases not matched to a gene. The CDR3 totals 13 residues. The germline V gene encodes CDR1 ENHRY and CDR2 SYGVKD.

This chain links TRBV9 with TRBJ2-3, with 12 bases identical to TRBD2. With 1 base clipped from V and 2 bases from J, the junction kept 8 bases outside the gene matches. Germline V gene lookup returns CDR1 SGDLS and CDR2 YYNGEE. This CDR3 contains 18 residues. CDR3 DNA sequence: TGTGCCAGCAGCGTACTAGCGGGGGGGCCAGGATACACAGATACGCAGTATTTT. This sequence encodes CASSVLAGGPGYTDTQYF.

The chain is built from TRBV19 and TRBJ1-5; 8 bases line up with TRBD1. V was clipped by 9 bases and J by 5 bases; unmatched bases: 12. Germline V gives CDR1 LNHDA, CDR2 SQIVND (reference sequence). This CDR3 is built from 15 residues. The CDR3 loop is CASQPFDRGDQPQHF. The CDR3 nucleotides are TGTGCCAGCCAGCCCTTCGACAGGGGTGATCAGCCCCAGCATTTT.

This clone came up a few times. CDR3 sequence (DNA): TGTGCCAGCAGCCAGGACAGACACAATGAGCAGTTCTTC. Its translation: CASSQDRHNEQFF. The chain recombines TRBV6-6 with TRBJ2-1, with D perhaps TRBD1 (6 bases). The CDR3 loop spans 13 amino acids. V was clipped by 6 bases and J by 5 bases, with 11 bases between them. Germline V gene lookup returns CDR1 MNHNY and CDR2 SVGAGI (reference sequence).

The CDR3 DNA sequence: TGTGCCAGCAGCTTGCAAGGGAGCTCTGGAAACACCATATATTTT. Translating it yields CASSLQGSSGNTIYF. This chain joins TRBV5-4 and TRBJ1-3; D is ambiguous. Germline CDR1 is SGHNT and CDR2 is YYREEE (reference sequence). The ends were cut back, 1 base at V and 0 bases at J, with 8 bases in the middle. This CDR3 spans 15 amino acids.

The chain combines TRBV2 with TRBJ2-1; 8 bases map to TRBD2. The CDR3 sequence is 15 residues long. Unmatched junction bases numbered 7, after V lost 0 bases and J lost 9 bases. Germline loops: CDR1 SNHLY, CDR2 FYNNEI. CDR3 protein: CASSEALGGAPEQFF. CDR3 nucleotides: TGTGCCAGCAGTGAAGCGCTCGGGGGGGCCCCTGAGCAGTTCTTC.

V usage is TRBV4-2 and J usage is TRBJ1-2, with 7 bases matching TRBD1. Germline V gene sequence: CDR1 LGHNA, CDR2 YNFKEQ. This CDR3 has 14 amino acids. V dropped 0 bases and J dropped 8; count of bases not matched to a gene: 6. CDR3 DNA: TGTGCCAGCAGCCAAGATTGGACAGGAGGGGGCTACACCTTC. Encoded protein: CASSQDWTGGGYTF.

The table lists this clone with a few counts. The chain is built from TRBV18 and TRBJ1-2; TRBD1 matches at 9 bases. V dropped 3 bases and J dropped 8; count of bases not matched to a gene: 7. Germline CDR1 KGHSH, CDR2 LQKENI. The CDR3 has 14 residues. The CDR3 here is CASSPRTGGDGYTF. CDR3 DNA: TGTGCCAGCTCACCCCGCACAGGGGGCGACGGCTACACCTTC.

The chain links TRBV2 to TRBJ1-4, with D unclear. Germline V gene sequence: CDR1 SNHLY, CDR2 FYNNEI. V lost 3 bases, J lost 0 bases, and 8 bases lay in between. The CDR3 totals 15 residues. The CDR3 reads CASSDPLATNEKLFF. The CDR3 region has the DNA TGTGCCAGCAGTGATCCACTCGCAACTAATGAAAAACTGTTTTTT.

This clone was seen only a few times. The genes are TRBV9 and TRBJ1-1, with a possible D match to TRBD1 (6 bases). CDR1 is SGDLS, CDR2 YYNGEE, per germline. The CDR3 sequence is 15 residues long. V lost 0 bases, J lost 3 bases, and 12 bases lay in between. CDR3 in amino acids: CASSVAAGEYTEAFF. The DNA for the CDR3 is TGTGCCAGCAGCGTAGCGGCAGGGGAATACACTGAAGCTTTCTTT.

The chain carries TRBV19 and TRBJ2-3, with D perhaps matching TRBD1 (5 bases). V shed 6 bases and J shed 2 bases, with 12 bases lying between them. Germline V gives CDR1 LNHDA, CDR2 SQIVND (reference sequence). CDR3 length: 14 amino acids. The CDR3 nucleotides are TGTGCCAGTAGCGTCGACAGAAACACAGATACGCAGTATTTT. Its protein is CASSVDRNTDTQYF.

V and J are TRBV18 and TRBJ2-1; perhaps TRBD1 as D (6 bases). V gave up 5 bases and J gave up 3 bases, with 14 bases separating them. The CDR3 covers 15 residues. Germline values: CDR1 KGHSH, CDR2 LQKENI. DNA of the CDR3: TGTGCCAGCTCAACAGGGAGTGGGGTCTACAATGAGCAGTTCTTC. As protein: CASSTGSGVYNEQFF.

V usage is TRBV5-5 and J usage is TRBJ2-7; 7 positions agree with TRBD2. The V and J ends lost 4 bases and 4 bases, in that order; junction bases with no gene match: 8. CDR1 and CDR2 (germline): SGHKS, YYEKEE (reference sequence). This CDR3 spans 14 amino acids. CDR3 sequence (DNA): TGTGCCAGCAGCATTCAGACAGCGGGGTACGAGCAGTACTTC. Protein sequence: CASSIQTAGYEQYF.

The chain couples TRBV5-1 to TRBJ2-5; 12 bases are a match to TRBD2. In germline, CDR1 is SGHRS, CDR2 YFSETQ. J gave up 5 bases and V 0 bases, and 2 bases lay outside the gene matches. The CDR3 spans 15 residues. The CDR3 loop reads CASSLGLAGVETQYF. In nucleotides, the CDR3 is TGCGCCAGCAGCTTGGGACTAGCGGGAGTGGAGACCCAGTACTTC.

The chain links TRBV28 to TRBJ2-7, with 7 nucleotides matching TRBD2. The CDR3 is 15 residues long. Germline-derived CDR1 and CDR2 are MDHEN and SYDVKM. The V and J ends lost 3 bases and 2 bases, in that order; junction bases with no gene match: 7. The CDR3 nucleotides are TGTGCCAGCAGTTTCGCGGGAGCCGGCGCCTACGAGCAGTACTTC. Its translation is CASSFAGAGAYEQYF. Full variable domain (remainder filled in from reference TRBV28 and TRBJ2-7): DVKVTQSSRYLVKRTGEKVFLECVQDMDHENMFWYRQDPGLGLRLIYFSYDVKMKEKGDIPEGYSVSREKKERFSLILESASTNQTSMYLCASSFAGAGAYEQYFGPGTRLTVT.

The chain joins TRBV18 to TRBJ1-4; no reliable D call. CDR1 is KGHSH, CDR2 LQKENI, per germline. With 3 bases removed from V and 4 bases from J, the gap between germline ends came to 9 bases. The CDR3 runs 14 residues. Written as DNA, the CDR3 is TGTGCCAGCTCACCTGGCGGGCTTAATGAAAAACTGTTTTTT. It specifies CASSPGGLNEKLFF. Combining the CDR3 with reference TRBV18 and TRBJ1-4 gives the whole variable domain NAGVMQNPRHLVRRRGQEARLRCSPMKGHSHVYWYRQLPEEGLKFMVYLQKENIIDESGMPKERFSAEFPKEGPSILRIQQVVRGDSAAYFCASSPGGLNEKLFFGSGTQLSVL.

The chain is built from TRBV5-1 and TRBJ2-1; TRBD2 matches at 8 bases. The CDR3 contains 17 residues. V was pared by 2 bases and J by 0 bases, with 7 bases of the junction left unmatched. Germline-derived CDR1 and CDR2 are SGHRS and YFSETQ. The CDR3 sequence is CASSFWLAGSSYNEQFF. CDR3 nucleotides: TGCGCCAGCAGCTTTTGGCTAGCGGGTTCCTCCTACAATGAGCAGTTCTTC.

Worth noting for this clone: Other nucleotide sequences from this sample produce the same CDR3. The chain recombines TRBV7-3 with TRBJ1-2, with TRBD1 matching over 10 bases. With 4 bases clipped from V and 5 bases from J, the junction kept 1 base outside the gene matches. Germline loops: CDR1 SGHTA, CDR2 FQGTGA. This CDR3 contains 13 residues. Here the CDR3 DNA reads TGTGCCAGCAGCTCGGGACAGGGGTATGGCTACACCTTC. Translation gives CASSSGQGYGYTF.

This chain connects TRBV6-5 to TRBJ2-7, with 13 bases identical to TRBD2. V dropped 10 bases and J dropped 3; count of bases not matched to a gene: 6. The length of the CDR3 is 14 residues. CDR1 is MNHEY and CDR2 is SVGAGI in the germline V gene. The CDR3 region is CATAGTSGDYEQYF. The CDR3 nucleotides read TGTGCCACCGCTGGGACTAGCGGGGACTACGAGCAGTACTTC.

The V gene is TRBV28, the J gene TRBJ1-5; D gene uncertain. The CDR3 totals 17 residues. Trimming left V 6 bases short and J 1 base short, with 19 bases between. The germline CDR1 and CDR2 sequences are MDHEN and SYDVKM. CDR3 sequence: CASRKTFEVVSNQPQHF. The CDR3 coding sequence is TGTGCCAGCAGGAAAACGTTCGAGGTTGTGAGCAATCAGCCCCAGCATTTT.

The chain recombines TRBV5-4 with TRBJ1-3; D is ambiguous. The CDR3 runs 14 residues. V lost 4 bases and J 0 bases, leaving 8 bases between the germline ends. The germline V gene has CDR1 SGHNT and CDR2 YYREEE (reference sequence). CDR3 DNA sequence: TGTGCCAGCAGCCAGGATCCCTCTGGAAACACCATATATTTT. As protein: CASSQDPSGNTIYF.

The CDR3 DNA follows: TGTGCCAGTAGTATAATGACAGATTTCGGCTACACCTTC. Translated: CASSIMTDFGYTF. The chain joins TRBV19 to TRBJ1-2; maybe TRBD1 (5 bases). Germline V CDR1 and CDR2: LNHDA, SQIVND (reference sequence). This CDR3 spans 13 amino acids. The ends were cut back, 2 bases at V and 8 bases at J, with 12 bases in the middle. Variable domain in full (rest from reference TRBV19 and TRBJ1-2): DGGITQSPKYLFRKEGQNVTLSCEQNLNHDAMYWYRQDPGQGLRLIYYSQIVNDFQKGDIAEGYSVSREKKESFPLTVTSAQKNPTAFYLCASSIMTDFGYTFGSGTRLTVV.

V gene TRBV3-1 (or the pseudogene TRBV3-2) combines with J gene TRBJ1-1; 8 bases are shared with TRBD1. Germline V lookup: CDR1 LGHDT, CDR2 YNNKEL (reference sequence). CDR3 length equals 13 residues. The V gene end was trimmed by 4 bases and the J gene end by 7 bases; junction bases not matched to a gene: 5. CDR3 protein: CASSRAGQDEAFF. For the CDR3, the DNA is TGTGCCAGCAGCCGAGCGGGACAGGATGAAGCTTTCTTT.

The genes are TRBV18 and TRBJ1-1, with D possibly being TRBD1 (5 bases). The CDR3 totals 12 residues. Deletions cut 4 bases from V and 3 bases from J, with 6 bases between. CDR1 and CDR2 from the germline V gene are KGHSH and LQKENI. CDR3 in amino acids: CASSRGDTEAFF. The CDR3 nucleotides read TGTGCCAGCTCACGGGGGGACACTGAAGCTTTCTTT.

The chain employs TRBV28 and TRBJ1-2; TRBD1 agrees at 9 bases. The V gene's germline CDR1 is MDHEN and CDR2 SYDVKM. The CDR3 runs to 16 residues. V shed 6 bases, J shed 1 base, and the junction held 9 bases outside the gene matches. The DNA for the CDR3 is TGTGCCAGCAGCCCACAACCGGGACAGGGTAACTATGGCTACACCTTC. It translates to CASSPQPGQGNYGYTF.

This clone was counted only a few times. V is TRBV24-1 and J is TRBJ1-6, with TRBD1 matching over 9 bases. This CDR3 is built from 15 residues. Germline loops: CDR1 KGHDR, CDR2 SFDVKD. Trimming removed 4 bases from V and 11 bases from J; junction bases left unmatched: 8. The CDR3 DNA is TGTGCCACCAGTGACCCGGACAGGGGCGACGCACCCCTCCACTTT. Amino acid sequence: CATSDPDRGDAPLHF.

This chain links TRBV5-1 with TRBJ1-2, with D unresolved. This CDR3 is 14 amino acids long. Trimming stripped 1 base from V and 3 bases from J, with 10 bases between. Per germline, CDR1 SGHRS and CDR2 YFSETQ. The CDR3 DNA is TGCGCCAGCAGCTTGACGGGTGATGACTATGGCTACACCTTC. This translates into CASSLTGDDYGYTF.

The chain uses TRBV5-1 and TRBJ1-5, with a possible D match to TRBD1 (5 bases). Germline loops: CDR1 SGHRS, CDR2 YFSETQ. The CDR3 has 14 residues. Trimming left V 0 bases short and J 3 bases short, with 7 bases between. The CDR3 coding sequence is TGCGCCAGCAGCTTGGGGGGCGTCAATCAGCCCCAGCATTTT. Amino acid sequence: CASSLGGVNQPQHF.